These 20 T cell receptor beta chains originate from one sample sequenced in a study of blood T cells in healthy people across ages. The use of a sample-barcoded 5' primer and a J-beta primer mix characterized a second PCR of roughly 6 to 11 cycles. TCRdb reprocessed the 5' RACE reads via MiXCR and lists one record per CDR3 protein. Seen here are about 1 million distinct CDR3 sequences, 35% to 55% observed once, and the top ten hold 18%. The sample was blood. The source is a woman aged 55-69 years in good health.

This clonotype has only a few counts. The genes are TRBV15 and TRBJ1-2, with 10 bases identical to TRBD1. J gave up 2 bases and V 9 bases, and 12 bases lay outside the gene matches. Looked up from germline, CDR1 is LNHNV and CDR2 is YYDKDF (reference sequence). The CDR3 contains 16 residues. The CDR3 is CATTFFGTGENYGYTF. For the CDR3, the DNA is TGTGCCACTACATTTTTTGGGACAGGGGAGAACTATGGCTACACCTTC.

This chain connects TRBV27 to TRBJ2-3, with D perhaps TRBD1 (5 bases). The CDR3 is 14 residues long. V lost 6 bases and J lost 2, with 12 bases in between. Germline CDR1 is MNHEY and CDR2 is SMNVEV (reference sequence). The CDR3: CASRDTPTTDTQYF. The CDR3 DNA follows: TGTGCCAGCAGGGACACTCCCACCACAGATACGCAGTATTTT.

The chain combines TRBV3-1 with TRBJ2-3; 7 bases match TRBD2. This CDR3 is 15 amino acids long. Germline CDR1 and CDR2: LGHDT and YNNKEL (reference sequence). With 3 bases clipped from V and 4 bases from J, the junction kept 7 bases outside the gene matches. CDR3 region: CASSHGGGPADTQYF. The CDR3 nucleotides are TGTGCCAGCAGCCATGGGGGAGGGCCGGCAGATACGCAGTATTTT.

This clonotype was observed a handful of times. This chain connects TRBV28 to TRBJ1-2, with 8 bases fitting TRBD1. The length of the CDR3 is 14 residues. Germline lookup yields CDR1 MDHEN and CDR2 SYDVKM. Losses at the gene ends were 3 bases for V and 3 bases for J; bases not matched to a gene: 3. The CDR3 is CASSLDRVDYGYTF. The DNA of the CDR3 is TGTGCCAGCAGTTTGGACAGGGTTGACTATGGCTACACCTTC.

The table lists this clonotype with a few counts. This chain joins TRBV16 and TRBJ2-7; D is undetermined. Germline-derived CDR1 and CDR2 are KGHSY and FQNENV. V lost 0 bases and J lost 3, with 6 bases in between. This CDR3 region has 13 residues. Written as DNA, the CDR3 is TGTGCCAGCAGCCAATCGACGGGCTACGAGCAGTACTTC. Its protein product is CASSQSTGYEQYF.

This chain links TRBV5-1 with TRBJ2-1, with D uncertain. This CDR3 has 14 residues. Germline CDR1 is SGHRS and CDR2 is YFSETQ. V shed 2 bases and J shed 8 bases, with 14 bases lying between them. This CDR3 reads CASSFDHRRDEQFF. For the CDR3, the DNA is TGCGCCAGCAGCTTCGACCACCGAAGGGATGAGCAGTTCTTC. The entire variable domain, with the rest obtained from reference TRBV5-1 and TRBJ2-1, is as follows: KAGVTQTPRYLIKTRGQQVTLSCSPISGHRSVSWYQQTPGQGLQFLFEYFSETQRNKGNFPGRFSGRQFSNSRSEMNVSTLELGDSALYLCASSFDHRRDEQFFGPGTRLTVL.

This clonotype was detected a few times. This chain's CDR3 is CSAGLGPLAKNIQYF. In DNA form, the CDR3 reads TGCAGTGCTGGACTAGGGCCCCTAGCCAAAAACATTCAGTACTTC. The rearrangement links TRBV20-1 to TRBJ2-4, with 7 bases identical to TRBD2. Germline V gene sequence: CDR1 DFQATT, CDR2 SNEGSKA (reference sequence). Losses at the gene ends were 5 bases for V and 0 bases for J; bases not matched to a gene: 7. This CDR3 is 15 amino acids long.

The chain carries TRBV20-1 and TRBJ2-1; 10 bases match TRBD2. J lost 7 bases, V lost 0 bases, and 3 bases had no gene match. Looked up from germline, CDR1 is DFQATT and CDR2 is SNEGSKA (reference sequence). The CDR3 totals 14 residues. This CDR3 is CSARERTSGNEQFF. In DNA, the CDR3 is TGCAGTGCTAGAGAGCGGACTAGCGGAAATGAGCAGTTCTTC.

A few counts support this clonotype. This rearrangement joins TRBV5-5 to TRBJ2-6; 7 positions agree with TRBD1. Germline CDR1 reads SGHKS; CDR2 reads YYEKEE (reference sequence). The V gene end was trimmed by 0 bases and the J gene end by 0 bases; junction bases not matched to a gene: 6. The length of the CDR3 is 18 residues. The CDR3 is CASSLDLGQNSGANVLTF. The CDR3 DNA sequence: TGTGCCAGCAGCTTGGATTTGGGACAGAACTCTGGGGCCAACGTCCTGACTTTC.

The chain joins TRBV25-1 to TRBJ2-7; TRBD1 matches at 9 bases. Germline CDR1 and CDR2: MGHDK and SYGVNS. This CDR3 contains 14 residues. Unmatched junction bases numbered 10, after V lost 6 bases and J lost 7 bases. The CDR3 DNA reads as TGTGCCAGCAGGGCCTGGGACAGGGTGGGGGAGCAGTACTTC. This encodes CASRAWDRVGEQYF.

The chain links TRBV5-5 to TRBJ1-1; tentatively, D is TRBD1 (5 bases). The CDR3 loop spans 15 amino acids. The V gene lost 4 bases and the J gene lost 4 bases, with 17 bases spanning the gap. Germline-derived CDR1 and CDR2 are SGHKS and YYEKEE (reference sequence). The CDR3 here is CASSHGPGRSTEAFF. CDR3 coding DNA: TGTGCCAGCAGCCACGGACCAGGGAGGAGCACTGAAGCTTTCTTT.

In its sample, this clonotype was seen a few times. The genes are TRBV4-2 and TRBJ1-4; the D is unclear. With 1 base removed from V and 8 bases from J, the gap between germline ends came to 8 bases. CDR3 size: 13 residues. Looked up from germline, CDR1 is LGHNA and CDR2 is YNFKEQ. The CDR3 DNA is TGTGCCAGCAGCCAAGGGCAAGACGAAAAACTGTTTTTT. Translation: CASSQGQDEKLFF.

The CDR3 region has the DNA TGTGCCACCGAGGCCGCTTTCCGGGGCGGGGAGCTGTTTTTT. Translating gives CATEAAFRGGELFF. The V and J genes are TRBV6-5 and TRBJ2-2; a weak D match, TRBD2 (5 bases). CDR1 is MNHEY and CDR2 is SVGAGI in the germline V gene. The CDR3 length is 14 residues. Trimming pared 10 bases from V and 7 bases from J, leaving 19 bases between.

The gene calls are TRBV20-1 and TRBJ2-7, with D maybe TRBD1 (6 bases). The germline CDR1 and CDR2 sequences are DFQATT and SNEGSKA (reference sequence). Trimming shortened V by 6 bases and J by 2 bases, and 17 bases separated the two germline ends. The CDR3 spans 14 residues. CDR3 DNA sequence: TGCAGTGCCGGTGAGGGGGAGCTTCCCTACGAGCAGTACTTC. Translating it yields CSAGEGELPYEQYF.

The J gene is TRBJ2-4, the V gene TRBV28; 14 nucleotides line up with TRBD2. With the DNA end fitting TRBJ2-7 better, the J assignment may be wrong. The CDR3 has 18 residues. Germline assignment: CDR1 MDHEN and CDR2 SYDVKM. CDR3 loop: CASRLPTSGLAGAYEQYF. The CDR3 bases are TGTGCCAGCAGGCTTCCGACTTCGGGACTAGCGGGGGCCTACGAGCAGTACTTC.

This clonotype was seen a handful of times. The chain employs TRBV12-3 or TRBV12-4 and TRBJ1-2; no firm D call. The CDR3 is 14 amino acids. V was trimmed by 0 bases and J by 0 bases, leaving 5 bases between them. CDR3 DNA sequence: TGTGCCAGCAGTTTAGCCGGGCCTAACTATGGCTACACCTTC. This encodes CASSLAGPNYGYTF.

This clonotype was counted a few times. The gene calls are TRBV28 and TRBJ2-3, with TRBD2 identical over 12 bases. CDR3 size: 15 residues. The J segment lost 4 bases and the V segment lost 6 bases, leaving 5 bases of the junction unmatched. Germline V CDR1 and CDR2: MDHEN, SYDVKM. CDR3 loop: CASRTSGSFADTQYF. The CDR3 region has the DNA TGTGCCAGCAGGACTAGCGGGAGTTTCGCAGATACGCAGTATTTT.

As DNA, the CDR3 is TGCGCCAGCAGCCAAGCCCCGACGGACATTCAGTACTTC. Protein sequence: CASSQAPTDIQYF. The chain has TRBV4-1 and TRBJ2-4; no reliable D call. Trimming shortened V by 1 base and J by 8 bases, and 9 bases separated the two germline ends. The CDR3 has 13 amino acids. Germline values: CDR1 MGHRA, CDR2 YSYEKL.

CDR3 DNA sequence: TGTGCCAGCAGTCCTACTAGCGGGAGGGTGAAAGGAACAGATACGCAGTATTTT. Translation: CASSPTSGRVKGTDTQYF. This chain uses TRBV6-1 with TRBJ2-3, with TRBD2 matching over 13 bases. CDR1 is MNHNS and CDR2 is SASEGT in the germline V gene. The CDR3 spans 18 residues. V was pared by 5 bases and J by 3 bases, with 11 bases of the junction left unmatched.

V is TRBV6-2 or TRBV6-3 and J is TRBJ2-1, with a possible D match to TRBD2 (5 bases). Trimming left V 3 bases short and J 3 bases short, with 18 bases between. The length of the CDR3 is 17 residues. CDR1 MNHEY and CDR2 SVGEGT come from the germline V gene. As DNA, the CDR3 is TGTGCCAGCAGTTATATTGAGCGGTCCTGGGACTACAATGAGCAGTTCTTC. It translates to CASSYIERSWDYNEQFF.